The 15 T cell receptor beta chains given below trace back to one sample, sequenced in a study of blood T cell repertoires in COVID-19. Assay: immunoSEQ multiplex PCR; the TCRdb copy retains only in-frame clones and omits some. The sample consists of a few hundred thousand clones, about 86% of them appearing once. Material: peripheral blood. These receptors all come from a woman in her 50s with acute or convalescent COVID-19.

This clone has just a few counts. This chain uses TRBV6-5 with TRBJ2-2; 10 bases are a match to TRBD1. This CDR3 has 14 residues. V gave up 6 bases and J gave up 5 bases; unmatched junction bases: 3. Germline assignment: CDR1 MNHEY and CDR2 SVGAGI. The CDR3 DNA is TGTGCCAGCAGGGGACAGGGGTGGACCGGGGAGCTGTTTTTT. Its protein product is CASRGQGWTGELFF.

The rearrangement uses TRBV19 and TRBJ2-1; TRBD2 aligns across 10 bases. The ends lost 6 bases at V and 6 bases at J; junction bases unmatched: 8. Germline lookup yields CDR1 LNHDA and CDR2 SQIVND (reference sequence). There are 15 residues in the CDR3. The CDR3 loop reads CASRGEREGRNEQFF. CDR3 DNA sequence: TGTGCCAGTAGGGGAGAGCGGGAGGGCCGCAATGAGCAGTTCTTC.

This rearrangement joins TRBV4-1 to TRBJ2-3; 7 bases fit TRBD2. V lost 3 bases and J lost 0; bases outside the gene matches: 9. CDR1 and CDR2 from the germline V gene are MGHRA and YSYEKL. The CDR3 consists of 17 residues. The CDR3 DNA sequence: TGCGCCAGCAGCCACCCCCGACTAGCCCCTAGCACAGATACGCAGTATTTT. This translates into CASSHPRLAPSTDTQYF.

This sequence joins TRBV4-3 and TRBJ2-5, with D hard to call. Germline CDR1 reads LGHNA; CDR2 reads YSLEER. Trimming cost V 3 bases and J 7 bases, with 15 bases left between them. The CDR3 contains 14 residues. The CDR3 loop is CASSHANWRRTQYF. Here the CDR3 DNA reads TGCGCCAGCAGCCATGCTAATTGGAGAAGGACCCAGTACTTC.

The CDR3 loop is CASTKVTSGAGRQETQYF. The CDR3 DNA follows: TGTGCCAGCACCAAGGTCACTAGCGGGGCTGGGAGGCAAGAGACCCAGTACTTC. The V and J genes are TRBV7-6 and TRBJ2-5, with 10 bases aligning to TRBD2. Germline values: CDR1 SGHVS, CDR2 FNYEAQ. With 7 bases clipped from V and 2 bases from J, the junction kept 16 bases outside the gene matches. CDR3 length: 18 amino acids.

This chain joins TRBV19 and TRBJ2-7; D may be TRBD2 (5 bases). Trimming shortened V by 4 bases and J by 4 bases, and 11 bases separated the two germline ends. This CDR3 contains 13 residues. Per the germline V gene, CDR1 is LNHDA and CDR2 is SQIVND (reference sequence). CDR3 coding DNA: TGTGCCAGTAGTAACCTAGAGGGATACGAGCAGTACTTC. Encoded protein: CASSNLEGYEQYF.

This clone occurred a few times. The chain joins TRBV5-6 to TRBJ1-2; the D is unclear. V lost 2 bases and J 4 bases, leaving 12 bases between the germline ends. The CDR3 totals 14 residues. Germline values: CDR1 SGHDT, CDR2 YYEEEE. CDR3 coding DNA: TGTGCCAGCAGCTTAATCGATGGAGGCTATGGCTACACCTTC. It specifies CASSLIDGGYGYTF.

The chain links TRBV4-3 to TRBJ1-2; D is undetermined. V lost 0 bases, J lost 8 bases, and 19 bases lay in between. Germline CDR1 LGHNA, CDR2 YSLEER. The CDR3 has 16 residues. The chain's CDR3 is CASSQEASRLREGYTF. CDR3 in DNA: TGCGCCAGCAGCCAAGAGGCATCGCGGTTGAGAGAAGGCTACACCTTC.

The CDR3 spells CASSQDPRGTASTDTQYF. CDR3 sequence (DNA): TGCGCCAGCAGCCAAGATCCCCGGGGGACAGCTAGCACAGATACGCAGTATTTT. The chain has TRBV4-3 and TRBJ2-3, with a weak D call TRBD1 (7 bases). Germline CDR1 and CDR2: LGHNA and YSLEER. Trimming took off 0 bases at V and 0 bases at J, with 16 bases between the two ends. CDR3 length: 18 residues.

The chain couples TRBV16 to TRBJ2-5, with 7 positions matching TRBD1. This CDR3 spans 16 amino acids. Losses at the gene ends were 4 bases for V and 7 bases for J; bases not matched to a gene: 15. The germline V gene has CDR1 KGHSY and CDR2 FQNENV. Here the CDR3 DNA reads TGTGCCAGCAGCCTCCACCCGACAGGGATGGTGAGGACCCAGTACTTC. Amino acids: CASSLHPTGMVRTQYF.

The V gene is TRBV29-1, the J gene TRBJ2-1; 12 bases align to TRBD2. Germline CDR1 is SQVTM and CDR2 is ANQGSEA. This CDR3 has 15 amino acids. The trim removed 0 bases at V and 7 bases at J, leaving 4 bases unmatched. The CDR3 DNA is TGCAGCGTTGAAGAATGGACTAGCGGGAAGAATGAGCAGTTCTTC. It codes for CSVEEWTSGKNEQFF.

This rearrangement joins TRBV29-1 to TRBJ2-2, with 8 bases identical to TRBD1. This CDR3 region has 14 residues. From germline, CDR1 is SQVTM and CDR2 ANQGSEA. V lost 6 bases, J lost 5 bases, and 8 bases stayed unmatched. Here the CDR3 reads CSVSAGQETGELFF. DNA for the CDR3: TGCAGCGTGTCCGCGGGACAGGAGACCGGGGAGCTGTTTTTT.

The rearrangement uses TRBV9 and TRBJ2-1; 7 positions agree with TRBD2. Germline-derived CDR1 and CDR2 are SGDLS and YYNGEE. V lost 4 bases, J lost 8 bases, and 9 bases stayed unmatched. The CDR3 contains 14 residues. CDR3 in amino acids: CASSPLRAGYEQFF. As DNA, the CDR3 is TGTGCCAGCAGCCCCCTACGAGCGGGATATGAGCAGTTCTTC.

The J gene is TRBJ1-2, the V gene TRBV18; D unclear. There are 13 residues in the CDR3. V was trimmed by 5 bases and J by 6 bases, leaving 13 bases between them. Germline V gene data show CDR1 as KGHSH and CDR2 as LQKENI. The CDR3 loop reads CASSDDGRDGYTF. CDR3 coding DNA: TGTGCCAGCTCAGACGACGGGCGGGATGGCTACACCTTC.

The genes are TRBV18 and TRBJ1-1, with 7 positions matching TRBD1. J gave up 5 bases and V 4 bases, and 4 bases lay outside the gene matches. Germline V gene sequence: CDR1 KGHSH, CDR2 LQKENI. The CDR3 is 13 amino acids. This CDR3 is CASSQLQGTEAFF. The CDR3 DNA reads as TGTGCCAGCTCACAACTACAGGGGACTGAAGCTTTCTTT.